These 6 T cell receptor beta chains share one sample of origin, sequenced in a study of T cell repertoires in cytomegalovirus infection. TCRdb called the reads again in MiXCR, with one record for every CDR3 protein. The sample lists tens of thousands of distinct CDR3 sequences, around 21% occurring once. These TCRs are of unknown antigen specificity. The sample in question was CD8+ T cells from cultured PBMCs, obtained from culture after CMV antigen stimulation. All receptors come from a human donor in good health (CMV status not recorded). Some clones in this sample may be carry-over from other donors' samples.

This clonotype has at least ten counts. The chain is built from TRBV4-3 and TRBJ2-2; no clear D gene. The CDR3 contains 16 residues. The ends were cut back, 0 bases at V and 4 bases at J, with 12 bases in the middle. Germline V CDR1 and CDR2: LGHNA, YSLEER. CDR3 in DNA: TGCGCCAGCAGCCAAGATAGGATTGGGCGCACCGGGGAGCTGTTTTTT. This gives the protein CASSQDRIGRTGELFF.

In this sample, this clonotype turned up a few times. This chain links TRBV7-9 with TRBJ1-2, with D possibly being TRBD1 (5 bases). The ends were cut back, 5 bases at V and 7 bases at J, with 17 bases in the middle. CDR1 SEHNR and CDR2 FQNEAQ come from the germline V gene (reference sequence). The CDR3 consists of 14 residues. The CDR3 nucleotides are TGTGCCAGCAGCCCCGGGCGAGGGGTTAGTGGCTACACCTTC. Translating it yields CASSPGRGVSGYTF.

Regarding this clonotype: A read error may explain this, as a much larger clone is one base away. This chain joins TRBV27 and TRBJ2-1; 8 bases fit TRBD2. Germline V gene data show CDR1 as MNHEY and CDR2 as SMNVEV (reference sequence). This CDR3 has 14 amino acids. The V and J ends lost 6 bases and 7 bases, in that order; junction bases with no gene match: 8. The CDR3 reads CASRTSESFNEQFF. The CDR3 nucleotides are TGTGCCAGCAGGACTAGCGAGTCTTTTAATGAGCAGTTCTTC.

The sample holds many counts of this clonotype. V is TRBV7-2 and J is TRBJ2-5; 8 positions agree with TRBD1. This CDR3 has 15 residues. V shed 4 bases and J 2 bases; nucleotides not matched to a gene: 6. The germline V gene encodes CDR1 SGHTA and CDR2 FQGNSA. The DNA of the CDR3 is TGTGCCAGCAGCTGGACAGGGAGCGAACAAGAGACCCAGTACTTC. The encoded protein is CASSWTGSEQETQYF.

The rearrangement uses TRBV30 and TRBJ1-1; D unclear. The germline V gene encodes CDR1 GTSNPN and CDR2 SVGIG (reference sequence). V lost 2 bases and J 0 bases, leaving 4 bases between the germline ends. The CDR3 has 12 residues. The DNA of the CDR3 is TGTGCCTGGAGTCTAATGAACACTGAAGCTTTCTTT. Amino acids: CAWSLMNTEAFF.

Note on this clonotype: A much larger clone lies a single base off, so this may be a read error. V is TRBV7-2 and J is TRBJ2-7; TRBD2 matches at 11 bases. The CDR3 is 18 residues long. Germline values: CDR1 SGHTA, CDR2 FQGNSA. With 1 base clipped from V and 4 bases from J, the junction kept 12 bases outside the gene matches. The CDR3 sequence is CASSLETVTSGSSYEQYF. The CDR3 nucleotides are TGTGCCAGCAGCTTAGAGACCGTAACTAGCGGGAGTTCTTACGAGCAGTACTTC.